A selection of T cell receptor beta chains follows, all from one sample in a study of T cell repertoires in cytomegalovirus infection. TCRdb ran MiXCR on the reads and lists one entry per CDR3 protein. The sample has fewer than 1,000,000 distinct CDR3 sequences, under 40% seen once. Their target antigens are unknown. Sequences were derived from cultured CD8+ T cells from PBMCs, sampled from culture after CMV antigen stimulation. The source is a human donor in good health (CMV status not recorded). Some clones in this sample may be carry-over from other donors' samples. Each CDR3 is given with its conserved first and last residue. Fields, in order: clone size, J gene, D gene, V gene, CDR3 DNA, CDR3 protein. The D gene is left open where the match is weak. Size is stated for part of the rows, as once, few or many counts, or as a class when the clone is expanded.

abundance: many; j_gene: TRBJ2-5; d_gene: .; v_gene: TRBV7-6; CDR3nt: TGTGCCAGCAGCTTAGGGAGTATAGAGACCCAGTACTTC; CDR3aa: CASSLGSIETQYF
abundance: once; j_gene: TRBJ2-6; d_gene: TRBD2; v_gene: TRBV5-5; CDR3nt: TGTGCCAGCAGCTCATCTAGCGGGCGCAACTCTGGGGCCAACGTCCTGACTTTC; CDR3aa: CASSSSSGRNSGANVLTF
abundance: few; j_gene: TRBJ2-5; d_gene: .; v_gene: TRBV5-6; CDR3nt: TGTGCCAGCTCGACCCCCCTGACGAACCTACAAGAGACCCAGTACTTC; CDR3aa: CASSTPLTNLQETQYF
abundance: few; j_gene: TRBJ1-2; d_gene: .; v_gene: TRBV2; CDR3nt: TGTGCCAGCAGTGAAGGAGGAGTCCTCTATGGCTACACCTTC; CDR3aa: CASSEGGVLYGYTF
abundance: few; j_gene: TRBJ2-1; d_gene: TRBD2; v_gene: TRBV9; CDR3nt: TGTGCCAGCAGCGTAGGGGGAGCGGGGGTGAGTTACAATGAGCAGTTCTTC; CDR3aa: CASSVGGAGVSYNEQFF
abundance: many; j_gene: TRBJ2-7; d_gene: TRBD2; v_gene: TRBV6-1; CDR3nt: TGTGCCAGCAGGCTAATTAGCGGGATCTCCTACGAGCAGTACTTC; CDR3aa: CASRLISGISYEQYF
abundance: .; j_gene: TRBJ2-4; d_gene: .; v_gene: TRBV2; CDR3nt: TGTGCCAGCAGTGAAGGGTTAGGCGGTCTAGCCAAAAACATTCAGTACTTC; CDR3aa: CASSEGLGGLAKNIQYF
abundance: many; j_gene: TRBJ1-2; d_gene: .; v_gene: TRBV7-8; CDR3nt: TGTGCCAGCAGCTTAGATCCGGGGCACGGCTATGGCTACACCTTC; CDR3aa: CASSLDPGHGYGYTF
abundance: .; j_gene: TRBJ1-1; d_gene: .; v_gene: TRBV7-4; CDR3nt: TGTGCCAGCAGCTTAGTGGCTCTTGAAGCTTTCTTT; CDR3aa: CASSLVALEAFF
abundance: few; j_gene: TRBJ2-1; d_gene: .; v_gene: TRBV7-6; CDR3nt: TGTGCCAGCAGCTTAGGGGGGGCGCGGGGCAATGAGCAGTTCTTC; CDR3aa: CASSLGGARGNEQFF
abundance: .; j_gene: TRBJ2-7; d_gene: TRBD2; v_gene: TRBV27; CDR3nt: TGTGCCAGCAGTCCCTATAGCGGGGGGGCGTACGAGCAGTACTTC; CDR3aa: CASSPYSGGAYEQYF
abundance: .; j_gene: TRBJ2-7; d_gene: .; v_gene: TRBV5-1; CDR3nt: TGCGCCAGCGAGGGAGCCGAGGCCGAGCAGTACTTC; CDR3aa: CASEGAEAEQYF
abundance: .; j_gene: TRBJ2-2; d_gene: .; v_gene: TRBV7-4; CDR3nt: TGTGCCAGCAGCTTACTCGGCGGGGGCTACAACACCGGGGAGCTGTTTTTT; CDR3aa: CASSLLGGGYNTGELFF
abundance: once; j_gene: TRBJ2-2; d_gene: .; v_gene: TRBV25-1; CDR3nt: TGTGCCAGCAGTGGGGGGGGGGGCGGCGCGAACACCGGGGAGCTGTTTTTT; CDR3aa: CASSGGGGGANTGELFF
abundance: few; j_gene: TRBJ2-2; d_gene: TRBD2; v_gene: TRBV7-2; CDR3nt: TGTGCCAGCAGCTTCGCGGGGGGGCGGAACACCGGGGAGCTGTTTTTT; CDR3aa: CASSFAGGRNTGELFF
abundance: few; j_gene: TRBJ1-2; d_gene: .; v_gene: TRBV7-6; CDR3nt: TGTGCCAGCAGCCCCTTCGGGGCCCCGAACTATGGCTACACCTTC; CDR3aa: CASSPFGAPNYGYTF
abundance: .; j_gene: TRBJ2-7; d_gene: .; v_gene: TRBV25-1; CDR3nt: TGTGCCAGCGGGGGATCCAGTCCGGAGCAGTACTTC; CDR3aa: CASGGSSPEQYF
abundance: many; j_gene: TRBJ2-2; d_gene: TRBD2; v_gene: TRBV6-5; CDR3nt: TGTGCCAGCAGTTACTATGGTCTAGCGGACACCGGGGAGCTGTTTTTT; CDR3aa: CASSYYGLADTGELFF
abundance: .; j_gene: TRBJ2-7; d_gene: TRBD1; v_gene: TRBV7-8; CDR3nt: TGTGCCAGCAGCTCCAGGACAGGCGACAGCTCCTACGAGCAGTACTTC; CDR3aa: CASSSRTGDSSYEQYF
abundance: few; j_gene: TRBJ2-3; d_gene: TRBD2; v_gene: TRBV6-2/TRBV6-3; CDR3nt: TGTGCCAGCAGTTACTCGACTAGCGGGGGGAGCACAGATACGCAGTATTTT; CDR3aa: CASSYSTSGGSTDTQYF
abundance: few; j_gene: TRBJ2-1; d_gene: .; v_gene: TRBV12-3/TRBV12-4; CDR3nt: TGTGCCAGCAGTGACCCTCCTGATGGCTACAATGAGCAGTTCTTC; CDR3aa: CASSDPPDGYNEQFF
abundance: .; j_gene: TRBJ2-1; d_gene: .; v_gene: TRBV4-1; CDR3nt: TGCGCCAGCAGCCAGCGACAGGCCCAACTAAGTGAGCAGTTCTTC; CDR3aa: CASSQRQAQLSEQFF
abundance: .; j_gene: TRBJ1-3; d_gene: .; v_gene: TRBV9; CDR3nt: TGTGCCAGCAGCATCCCCCGCACTCCAGGAAGCTCTGGAAACACCATATATTTT; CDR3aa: CASSIPRTPGSSGNTIYF
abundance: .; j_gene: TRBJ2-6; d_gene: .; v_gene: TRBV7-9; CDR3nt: TGTGCCAGCAGCCCTGGACGGGGCTCTGGGGCCCACGTCCTGACTTTC; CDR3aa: CASSPGRGSGAHVLTF
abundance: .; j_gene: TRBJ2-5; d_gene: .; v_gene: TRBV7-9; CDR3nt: TGTGCCAGCAGCTTGAGAGGGGGGGATCAAGAGACCCAGTACTTC; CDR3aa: CASSLRGGDQETQYF
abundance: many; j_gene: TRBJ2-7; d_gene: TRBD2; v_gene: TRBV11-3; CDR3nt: TGTGCCAGCTCTCCACGGGACTACCCGTGGGAGCAGTACTTC; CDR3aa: CASSPRDYPWEQYF
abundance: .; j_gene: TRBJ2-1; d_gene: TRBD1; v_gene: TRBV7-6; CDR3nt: TGTGCCAGCAGCCTAACCTGGGACAGAGACAATGAGCAGTTCTTC; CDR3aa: CASSLTWDRDNEQFF
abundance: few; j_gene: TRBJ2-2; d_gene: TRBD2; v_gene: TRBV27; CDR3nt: TGTGCCAGCAGCCTAGCGGGGGGGTTCGCGGGGGAGCTGTTTTTT; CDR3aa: CASSLAGGFAGELFF
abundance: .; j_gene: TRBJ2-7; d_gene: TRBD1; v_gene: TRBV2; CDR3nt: TGTGCCAGCAGTGAAGAGACGGGACAGGGGTTCGAGCAGTACTTC; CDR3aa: CASSEETGQGFEQYF
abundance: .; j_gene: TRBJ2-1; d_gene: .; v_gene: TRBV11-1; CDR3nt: TGTGCCAGCAGCCGACCCGGGTTTGGCTCAAGCTCCTACAATGAGCAGTTCTTC; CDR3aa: CASSRPGFGSSSYNEQFF
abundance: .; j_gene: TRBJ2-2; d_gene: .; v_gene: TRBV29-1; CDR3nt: TGCAGCGCTGGACTTGGCGCGAACACCGGGGAGCTGTTTTTT; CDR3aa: CSAGLGANTGELFF
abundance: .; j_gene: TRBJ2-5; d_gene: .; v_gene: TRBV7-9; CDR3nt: TGTGCCAGCCGTGGGACCGGGGGCGGAGAGACCCAGTACTTC; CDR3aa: CASRGTGGGETQYF
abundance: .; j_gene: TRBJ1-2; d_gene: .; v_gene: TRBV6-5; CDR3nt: TGTGCCAGCAGTAAACACAGGAAATTGCTCTATGGCTACACCTTC; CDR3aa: CASSKHRKLLYGYTF
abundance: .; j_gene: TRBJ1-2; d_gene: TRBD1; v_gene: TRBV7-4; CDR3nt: TGTGCCAGCAGCGCAATCCTTAAGGGGACAGGGGTGTATGGCTACACCTTC; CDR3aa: CASSAILKGTGVYGYTF